Below are 5 T cell receptor beta chains sequenced from a single sample in a study of blood T cells in healthy people across ages (dated by TCRdb to between 2014 and 2017). Libraries came from 5' RACE. The data were produced on an Illumina HiSeq 2500. A second PCR of roughly 6 to 11 cycles was run with a J-beta primer mix and a sample-barcoded 5' primer. Using fastp at Q25 and MiXCR, TCRdb reprocessed the public reads and kept productive beta chains. Merged by CDR3 protein, the rows form single entries marked with the most common genes and DNA. A total of around 800,000 distinct CDR3 sequences appear in this sample, roughly 46% of them only once. The ten largest clones take up around a sixth of the sample. Material for sequencing was blood. These receptors were taken from a man at least 80 years old in good health.

This clonotype was counted only a few times. The genes are TRBV20-1 and TRBJ2-1, with 11 bases fitting TRBD2. Per germline, CDR1 DFQATT and CDR2 SNEGSKA (reference sequence). CDR3 length: 14 amino acids. V dropped 4 bases and J dropped 5; count of bases not matched to a gene: 4. CDR3 DNA: TGCAGTGCTACGACGGGACTAGCGGACAATGAGCAGTTCTTC. Encoded protein: CSATTGLADNEQFF.

As regards this clonotype: At one of its ends the junction is not consistent with the germline gene, which may arise from a read error. The chain combines TRBV7-3 with TRBJ2-5; D is possibly TRBD2 (5 bases). The tail of the sequence fits TRBJ2-7 better, so the J call may be wrong. This CDR3 spans 13 amino acids. Germline values: CDR1 SGHTA, CDR2 FQGTGA. CDR3 bases: TGTGCCAGCAGCGTAACTAGTGTCCACGAGCAGTACTTC. Encoded protein: CASSVTSVHEQYF.

This clonotype showed up just a few times. J is TRBJ2-2 and V is TRBV7-2, with TRBD2 matching over 7 bases. V gave up 0 bases and J gave up 8 bases; unmatched junction bases: 9. Germline V gives CDR1 SGHTA, CDR2 FQGNSA. The CDR3 is made up of 16 amino acids. The CDR3 DNA reads TGTGCCAGCAGCTTAGCCTTCGGCGGGAGTAATGGGGAGCTGTTTTTT. This gives the protein CASSLAFGGSNGELFF.

Concerning this clonotype itself: This clone may be a read error of a much larger clone one base away. The J gene is TRBJ2-7, the V gene TRBV5-1, with unresolved D. The length of the CDR3 is 13 residues. Germline loops: CDR1 SGHRS, CDR2 YFSETQ. V shed 2 bases and J shed 7 bases, with 13 bases lying between them. CDR3 bases: TGCGCCAGCAGCTTTGCCGAAGCAAATGAGCAGTACTTC. This codes for CASSFAEANEQYF.

The chain is built from TRBV5-5 and TRBJ2-7; no definite D call. Between the trimmed V and J ends, which lost 0 bases and 7 bases, there was a span of 23 bases. The length of the CDR3 is 17 residues. The germline CDR1 and CDR2 sequences are SGHKS and YYEKEE (reference sequence). The CDR3 protein is CASSLDRDPIILNEQYF. Written as DNA, the CDR3 is TGTGCCAGCAGCTTGGACAGAGACCCAATTATCCTCAATGAGCAGTACTTC.